The 20 T cell receptor beta chains reported below all come from one sample, sequenced in a study of T-cell memory formation after mild COVID-19. TCRdb independently ran MiXCR on the 5' RACE reads; one entry per CDR3 protein. In the table there are 550,000 to 600,000 distinct CDR3 sequences, roughly 20% of which are singletons. What was sequenced was PBMCs or a T cell subset sorted from them (not recorded which). These receptors all stem from an adult woman who had mild COVID-19 (a few samples of this study predate the infection). Cell type and time point are not known.

The CDR3 coding sequence is TGCGCCAGCAGCTACTACCGGGACACAAAGAACACTGAAGCTTTCTTT. Protein product: CASSYYRDTKNTEAFF. The V gene is TRBV5-1, the J gene TRBJ1-1; D possibly corresponds to TRBD1 (6 bases). V dropped 3 bases and J dropped 1 base, with 16 bases sitting between them. CDR3 size: 16 residues. The germline V gene has CDR1 SGHRS and CDR2 YFSETQ. The entire variable domain, with the rest obtained from reference TRBV5-1 and TRBJ1-1, is as follows: KAGVTQTPRYLIKTRGQQVTLSCSPISGHRSVSWYQQTPGQGLQFLFEYFSETQRNKGNFPGRFSGRQFSNSRSEMNVSTLELGDSALYLCASSYYRDTKNTEAFFGQGTRLTVV.

The chain carries TRBV7-6 and TRBJ1-5; D unclear. The CDR3 has 15 amino acids. With 2 bases removed from V and 2 bases from J, the gap between germline ends came to 10 bases. CDR1 and CDR2 (germline): SGHVS, FNYEAQ. As DNA, the CDR3 is TGTGCCAGCAGCTTATTCCCAGGAGGCAATCAGCCCCAGCATTTT. Translation: CASSLFPGGNQPQHF.

V usage is TRBV7-9 and J usage is TRBJ1-1; D unresolved. The ends were cut back, 4 bases at V and 1 base at J, with 16 bases in the middle. This CDR3 contains 16 residues. CDR1 is SEHNR and CDR2 is FQNEAQ in the germline V gene (reference sequence). CDR3 amino acids: CASSSLLEPRNTEAFF. As DNA, the CDR3 is TGTGCCAGCAGCTCCCTTCTGGAACCCCGGAACACTGAAGCTTTCTTT.

This clonotype has more than one count but fewer than ten. This chain joins TRBV5-1 and TRBJ1-2; D remains unclear. In germline, CDR1 is SGHRS, CDR2 YFSETQ. V was clipped by 3 bases and J by 3 bases, with 9 bases between them. The CDR3 consists of 13 residues. CDR3 DNA: TGCGCCAGCAGCTCAAGGGCCGACTATGGCTACACCTTC. Residues: CASSSRADYGYTF.

Of note for this clonotype: A junction end diverges from the germline sequence, so it may reflect a read error. V is TRBV5-1 and J is TRBJ1-1, with D hard to call. Germline V gives CDR1 SGHRS, CDR2 YFSETQ. The CDR3 extends over 12 amino acids. CDR3 protein: CDSRMVKFEAFF. The CDR3 region has the DNA TGCGACAGCAGGATGGTCAAGTTTGAAGCTTTCTTT.

The sample holds a few counts of this clonotype. V is TRBV5-5 and J is TRBJ2-7; D possibly corresponds to TRBD1 (5 bases). Per the germline V gene, CDR1 is SGHKS and CDR2 is YYEKEE (reference sequence). This CDR3 is 15 amino acids long. Trimming removed 1 base at V and 4 bases at J, with 15 bases between. The CDR3 loop reads CASSLTMGRAYEQYF. The CDR3 DNA follows: TGTGCCAGCAGCTTGACTATGGGCAGGGCGTACGAGCAGTACTTC.

This clonotype has more than one count but fewer than ten. J is TRBJ1-5 and V is TRBV20-1; D gene unclear. The length of the CDR3 is 12 residues. Trimming pared 6 bases from V and 6 bases from J, leaving 12 bases between. Germline V gene data show CDR1 as DFQATT and CDR2 as SNEGSKA (reference sequence). CDR3 in DNA: TGCAGTGCCCTCGATGGCTTTCAGCCCCAGCATTTT. Its translation: CSALDGFQPQHF.

This clonotype came up a few times. The J gene is TRBJ1-2, the V gene TRBV20-1, with D uncertain. Germline V gives CDR1 DFQATT, CDR2 SNEGSKA (reference sequence). V lost 5 bases and J 8 bases, leaving 9 bases between the germline ends. The CDR3 is 10 amino acids. The CDR3 region is CSAYWEGYTF. CDR3 nucleotides: TGCAGTGCTTATTGGGAAGGCTACACCTTC.

Only a few counts were recorded for this clonotype. The chain carries TRBV29-1 and TRBJ1-2; 8 positions agree with TRBD1. With 8 bases clipped from V and 5 bases from J, the junction kept 7 bases outside the gene matches. The CDR3 length is 12 residues. Per germline, CDR1 SQVTM and CDR2 ANQGSEA. The CDR3 nucleotides are TGCAGCACCGACAGGGGTGGATATGGCTACACCTTC. It yields the protein CSTDRGGYGYTF. Full variable domain (rest looked up from reference TRBV29-1 and TRBJ1-2): SAVISQKPSRDICQRGTSLTIQCQVDSQVTMMFWYRQQPGQSLTLIATANQGSEATYESGFVIDKFPISRPNLTFSTLTVSNMSPEDSSIYLCSTDRGGYGYTFGSGTRLTVV.

The chain is built from TRBV2 and TRBJ2-3; D ambiguous. There are 13 residues in the CDR3. Trimming pared 8 bases from V and 2 bases from J, leaving 11 bases between. Looked up from germline, CDR1 is SNHLY and CDR2 is FYNNEI. Here the CDR3 DNA reads TGTGCCAGCTGTGGGGATCTCACAGATACGCAGTATTTT. The encoded protein is CASCGDLTDTQYF.

V usage is TRBV3-1 and J usage is TRBJ1-2; 7 positions agree with TRBD1. From germline, CDR1 is LGHDT and CDR2 YNNKEL (reference sequence). J lost 7 bases, V lost 4 bases, and 9 bases had no gene match. The CDR3 is 14 residues long. The chain's CDR3 is CASSPVEGAPGYTF. In DNA form, the CDR3 reads TGTGCCAGCAGCCCTGTTGAGGGGGCCCCTGGCTACACCTTC.

This clonotype was detected a few times. The gene calls are TRBV20-1 and TRBJ2-3; 9 bases match TRBD2. Germline CDR1 is DFQATT and CDR2 is SNEGSKA (reference sequence). This CDR3 has 15 residues. V was pared by 6 bases and J by 4 bases, with 11 bases of the junction left unmatched. CDR3 in DNA: TGCAGTGCGGGGGCCCATGGGACTAGCCCAGATACGCAGTATTTT. It encodes CSAGAHGTSPDTQYF.

This clonotype was detected ten times or more. V gene TRBV20-1 combines with J gene TRBJ2-7; D tentatively reads TRBD1 or TRBD2 (7 bases each). CDR1 and CDR2 (germline): DFQATT, SNEGSKA (reference sequence). The CDR3 totals 15 residues. With 3 bases removed from V and 1 base from J, the gap between germline ends came to 16 bases. The DNA of the CDR3 is TGCAGTGCTAGCAGGGGGGGGGCTAGGTCCTACGAGCAGTACTTC. It is translated as CSASRGGARSYEQYF.

Only a few counts were recorded for this clonotype. This chain joins TRBV12-3 or TRBV12-4 and TRBJ1-1, with a possible D match to TRBD1 (5 bases). The CDR3 covers 15 residues. Trimming removed 2 bases from V and 0 bases from J, with 10 bases in between. The CDR3 sequence is CASSLPGPLNTEAFF. The CDR3 DNA reads TGTGCCAGCAGTTTACCGGGACCCCTGAACACTGAAGCTTTCTTT.

The chain links TRBV6-1 to TRBJ1-4; D ambiguous. The CDR3 extends over 15 amino acids. Trimming took 9 bases from V and 1 from J, leaving 15 bases between them. The germline V gene has CDR1 MNHNS and CDR2 SASEGT. The CDR3 bases are TGTGCCAGTAAACCTCGAGGAGGAACTAATGAAAAACTGTTTTTT. Translated, it gives CASKPRGGTNEKLFF.

This clonotype appeared a few times. J is TRBJ1-4 and V is TRBV4-2; possibly TRBD1 for D (5 bases). The CDR3 runs 14 residues. Deletions cut 3 bases from V and 6 bases from J, with 11 bases between. The germline V gene has CDR1 LGHNA and CDR2 YNFKEQ. CDR3 nucleotides: TGTGCCAGCAGCCAGGTGGGGCTCTATGAAAAACTGTTTTTT. Protein sequence: CASSQVGLYEKLFF.

This chain joins TRBV18 and TRBJ1-4, with D possibly TRBD1 on 5 matching bases. Germline CDR1 is KGHSH and CDR2 is LQKENI. This CDR3 comprises 14 residues. Trimming took off 3 bases at V and 8 bases at J, with 13 bases between the two ends. CDR3 DNA: TGTGCCAGCTCACCGATCGGGGGGGACGAAAAACTGTTTTTT. Translated, it gives CASSPIGGDEKLFF.

This clonotype occurred a few times. The chain has TRBV6-1 and TRBJ1-5; weak D call: TRBD1 (5 bases). The CDR3 consists of 16 residues. Germline lookup yields CDR1 MNHNS and CDR2 SASEGT. V lost 1 base and J 0 bases, leaving 10 bases between the germline ends. The CDR3 here is CASSEVVGDSNQPQHF. In DNA, the CDR3 is TGTGCCAGCAGTGAAGTCGTAGGGGATAGCAATCAGCCCCAGCATTTT.

Only a few counts were recorded for this clonotype. The chain carries TRBV27 and TRBJ2-1; 9 nucleotides line up with TRBD2. Germline-derived CDR1 and CDR2 are MNHEY and SMNVEV (reference sequence). The CDR3 contains 15 residues. V trimming: 5 bases; J trimming: 2 bases; junction bases outside the gene matches: 4. The CDR3 nucleotides are TGTGCCAGCAGTGGAATAGCGGGAGCCTACAATGAGCAGTTCTTC. Amino acid sequence: CASSGIAGAYNEQFF.

The rearrangement uses TRBV11-3 and TRBJ1-2, with D tentatively TRBD1 (6 bases). V was pared by 3 bases and J by 2 bases, with 13 bases between. This CDR3 has 15 residues. CDR1 is SGHNT and CDR2 is YENEEA in the germline V gene. The CDR3 region is CASSLGGAMNYGYTF. Here the CDR3 DNA reads TGTGCCAGCAGCTTGGGGGGGGCGATGAACTATGGCTACACCTTC.